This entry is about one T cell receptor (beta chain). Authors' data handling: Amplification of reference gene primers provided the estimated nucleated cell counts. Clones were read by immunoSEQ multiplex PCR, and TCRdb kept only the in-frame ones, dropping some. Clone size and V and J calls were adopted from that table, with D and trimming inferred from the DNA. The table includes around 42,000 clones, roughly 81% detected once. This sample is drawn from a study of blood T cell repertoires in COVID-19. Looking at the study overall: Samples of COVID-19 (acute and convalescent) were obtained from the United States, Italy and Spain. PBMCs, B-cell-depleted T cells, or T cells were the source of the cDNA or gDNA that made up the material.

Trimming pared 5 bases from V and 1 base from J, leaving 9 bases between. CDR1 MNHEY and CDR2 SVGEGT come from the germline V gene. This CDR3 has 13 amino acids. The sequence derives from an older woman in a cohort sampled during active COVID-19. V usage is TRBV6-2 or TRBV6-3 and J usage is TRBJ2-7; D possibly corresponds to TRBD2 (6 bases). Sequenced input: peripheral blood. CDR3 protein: CASSGGISYEQYF. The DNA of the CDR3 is TGTGCCAGCAGTGGAGGGATTTCCTACGAGCAGTACTTC.